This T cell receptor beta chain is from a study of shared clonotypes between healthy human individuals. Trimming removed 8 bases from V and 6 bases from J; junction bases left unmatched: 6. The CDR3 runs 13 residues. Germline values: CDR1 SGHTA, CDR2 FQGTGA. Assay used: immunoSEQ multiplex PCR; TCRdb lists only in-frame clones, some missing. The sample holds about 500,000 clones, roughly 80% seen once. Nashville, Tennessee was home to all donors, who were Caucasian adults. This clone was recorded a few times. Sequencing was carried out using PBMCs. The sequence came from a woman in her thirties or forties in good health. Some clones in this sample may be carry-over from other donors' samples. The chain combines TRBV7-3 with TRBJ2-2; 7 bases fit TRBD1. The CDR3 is CASGPQGAGELFF. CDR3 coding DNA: TGTGCCAGCGGCCCCCAGGGGGCCGGGGAGCTGTTTTTT. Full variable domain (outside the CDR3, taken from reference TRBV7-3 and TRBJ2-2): GAGVSQTPSNKVTEKGKYVELRCDPISGHTALYWYRQSLGQGPEFLIYFQGTGAADDSGLPNDRFFAVRPEGSVSTLKIQRTERGDSAVYLCASGPQGAGELFFGEGSRLTVL.